Sequencing of this TCR beta chain was carried out in a study of blood T cell repertoires in COVID-19. Study details: PBMCs, B-cell-depleted T cells, or T cells provided the cDNA or gDNA that made up the material.

The V and J ends lost 0 bases and 2 bases respectively, with 13 bases between them. The germline CDR1 and CDR2 sequences are SGHKS and YYEKEE (reference sequence). CDR3 size: 16 residues. As handled by the study authors: Estimation of nucleated cell counts relied on the amplification of reference gene primers. Clones were sequenced by immunoSEQ multiplex PCR, and TCRdb holds only the in-frame ones, with some missing. The V and J calls and clone size come from that table; D and trimming were worked out from the DNA. The repertoire includes 150,000 to 200,000 clones, just over 90% of them detected once, and just under 2% sits in the top ten. Seattle patient enrollment occurred during active infection, with longitudinal follow-up thereafter.

The rearrangement uses TRBV5-5 and TRBJ2-3, with D possibly being TRBD1 (5 bases). Material: peripheral blood. This TCR was sampled from a woman aged 55-70 years with COVID-19, enrolled during active disease. The CDR3 protein is CASSLAWQGYTDTQYF. The CDR3 DNA follows: TGTGCCAGCAGCTTGGCCTGGCAGGGATACACAGATACGCAGTATTTT. The entire variable domain, with the rest obtained from reference TRBV5-5 and TRBJ2-3, is as follows: DAGVTQSPTHLIKTRGQQVTLRCSPISGHKSVSWYQQVLGQGPQFIFQYYEKEERGRGNFPDRFSARQFPNYSSELNVNALLLGDSALYLCASSLAWQGYTDTQYFGPGTRLTVL.